Sequencing of this TCR beta chain was carried out in a study of beta chain features in type 1 diabetes. Study-wide results and caveats: Type 1 diabetes patients showed a moderate but significant shortening of TCRB CDR3s in all four CD4+ subsets. In comparison with healthy donors, patients had naive, central memory and Treg TCRB repertoires that appeared more similar.

Points on this clone: Antigen: not known.

By way of CD45RO/CCR7/CD25/CD127/CD95/CD27, the CD4+ regulatory, stem cell-like memory, central memory and naive cells were sorted. Expressed TCRB transcripts were sequenced because the isolated RNA had all been reverse transcribed beforehand. The data were produced by immunoSEQ multiplex PCR, yet TCRdb's version contains in-frame clones alone and is incomplete. The data contain 360,000 or so clones, 15% to 20% of them singletons. This sequence originates from a young woman in good health. Sequences were obtained from naive CD4+ T cells from blood.

The chain's CDR3 is CASSLVRGLAGAYEQYF. CDR3 nucleotides: TGCGCCAGCAGCTTGGTCCGAGGACTAGCGGGGGCATACGAGCAGTACTTC. The rearrangement joins TRBV5-1 to TRBJ2-7; 13 positions agree with TRBD2. V dropped 0 bases and J dropped 4; count of bases not matched to a gene: 7. From germline, CDR1 is SGHRS and CDR2 YFSETQ. The CDR3 is 17 amino acids. Supplemented by reference TRBV5-1 and TRBJ2-7, the full variable domain reads KAGVTQTPRYLIKTRGQQVTLSCSPISGHRSVSWYQQTPGQGLQFLFEYFSETQRNKGNFPGRFSGRQFSNSRSEMNVSTLELGDSALYLCASSLVRGLAGAYEQYFGPGTRLTVT.